This T cell receptor beta chain was observed in a study of blood T cell repertoires in COVID-19. Study-wide background: The United States, Italy and Spain supplied acute and convalescent COVID-19 samples.

The CDR3 covers 15 residues. V trimming: 7 bases; J trimming: 4 bases; junction bases outside the gene matches: 8. The germline V gene encodes CDR1 LNHDA and CDR2 SQIVND (reference sequence). Original processing methods: From reference gene primer amplification, estimates of nucleated cell counts were derived. The data were produced by immunoSEQ multiplex PCR, yet TCRdb's version contains in-frame clones alone and is incomplete. The V and J calls and clone size come from that table; D and trimming were worked out from the DNA. In the table there are tens of thousands of clones, about nine tenths of which are singletons.

Material: peripheral blood. V gene TRBV19 combines with J gene TRBJ2-7, with 12 bases aligning to TRBD2. The origin of this receptor is a woman aged 60-70 years with active or convalescent COVID-19. CDR3 in DNA: TGTGCCAGTACCTCGACTAGCGGGAGATCTTACGAGCAGTACTTC. Amino acids: CASTSTSGRSYEQYF.